The rows below give T cell receptor beta chains drawn from one sample of a study of T cells after yellow fever vaccination. TCRdb reprocessed the 5' RACE reads with MiXCR, giving one entry per CDR3 protein. The data show a few hundred thousand distinct CDR3 sequences, less than 9.5% seen once. Sequenced here: PBMCs, sampled about 41 days after the first yellow fever vaccination. The receptor source for this set is a man younger than 35 who received the YFV17D yellow fever vaccine. CDR3s include the opening cysteine and the closing phenylalanine or tryptophan. Each record gives: V gene, J gene, D gene, clone size, CDR3 protein, CDR3 DNA. The D gene is left open where the match is weak. A clone size is listed for some rows: how often the clone was seen (once, few, many), or a class if it is expanded.

TRBV7-2,TRBJ2-1,TRBD1,many,CASSLAGTAVGNEQFF,TGTGCCAGCAGCTTAGCCGGGACAGCGGTGGGCAATGAGCAGTTCTTC
TRBV12-3/TRBV12-4,TRBJ1-1,TRBD1,many,CASSTGEGTEAFF,TGTGCCAGCAGTACAGGGGAGGGAACTGAAGCTTTCTTT
TRBV19,TRBJ1-5,-,many,CASSTGTFMPQHF,TGTGCCAGTAGTACGGGGACATTCATGCCCCAGCATTTT
TRBV5-6,TRBJ1-5,-,many,CASSLGQINQPQHF,TGTGCCAGCAGCTTGGGACAGATCAATCAGCCCCAGCATTTT
TRBV28,TRBJ2-5,-,-,CASTSISTAEETQYF,TGTGCCAGCACCTCTATCTCTACGGCGGAAGAGACCCAGTACTTC
TRBV6-5,TRBJ1-5,-,few,CASSNWGNQPQHF,TGTGCCAGCAGTAACTGGGGAAATCAGCCCCAGCATTTT
TRBV4-1,TRBJ2-7,-,-,CASSQVGGGAQYF,TGCGCCAGCAGCCAAGTTGGGGGCGGCGCGCAGTACTTC
TRBV3-1,TRBJ1-6,-,-,CASSRDPQERNSPLHF,TGTGCCAGCAGCCGAGACCCCCAAGAGAGGAATTCACCCCTCCACTTT
TRBV5-1,TRBJ1-2,TRBD1,-,CASSTGQEGTHGYTF,TGCGCCAGCAGCACTGGACAGGAGGGGACCCATGGCTACACCTTC
TRBV12-3/TRBV12-4,TRBJ2-7,-,few,CASTSSFGNYEQYF,TGTGCCAGCACCTCTTCTTTCGGCAACTACGAGCAGTACTTC
TRBV19,TRBJ2-7,-,-,CASSFEGGRWQYF,TGTGCCAGTAGCTTCGAGGGGGGGCGTTGGCAGTACTTC
TRBV19,TRBJ2-4,-,few,CASSMEWAKNIQYF,TGTGCCAGTAGTATGGAATGGGCCAAAAACATTCAGTACTTC
TRBV10-3,TRBJ2-5,-,few,CAISVNLETQYF,TGTGCCATCAGTGTAAACTTAGAGACCCAGTACTTC
TRBV7-6,TRBJ2-1,-,many,CASSLLPSSVPHEQFF,TGTGCCAGCAGCTTACTCCCCTCGTCGGTCCCCCATGAGCAGTTCTTC
TRBV7-2,TRBJ1-1,-,many,CASSLDRENTEAFF,TGTGCCAGCAGCTTAGACAGGGAGAACACTGAAGCTTTCTTT
TRBV5-5,TRBJ1-2,TRBD1,few,CASSYTGVDYGYTF,TGTGCCAGCAGCTACACAGGGGTGGACTATGGCTACACCTTC
TRBV5-6,TRBJ2-1,-,few,CASSTGSFPFF,TGTGCCAGCAGCACGGGGAGTTTTCCGTTCTTC
TRBV5-1,TRBJ2-3,-,few,CASSAQDTQYF,TGCGCCAGCAGCGCCCAGGATACGCAGTATTTT
TRBV19,TRBJ2-2,TRBD1,-,CASSMGQGAGELFF,TGTGCCAGTAGTATGGGACAGGGGGCCGGGGAGCTGTTTTTT
TRBV10-3,TRBJ2-1,TRBD1,-,CAISEPGQGVNEQFF,TGTGCCATCAGCGAACCGGGACAGGGGGTCAATGAGCAGTTCTTC
TRBV7-8,TRBJ2-1,-,few,CASSLPMGTDPYNEQFF,TGTGCCAGCAGCTTGCCCATGGGGACGGACCCCTACAATGAGCAGTTCTTC
TRBV7-2,TRBJ1-2,-,many,CASSSGLNYGYTF,TGTGCCAGCAGCTCGGGCCTAAACTATGGCTACACCTTC
TRBV4-1,TRBJ2-7,TRBD1,few,CASSQEWQGAAGQYF,TGCGCCAGCAGCCAAGAGTGGCAGGGGGCCGCCGGGCAGTACTTC
TRBV7-2,TRBJ1-1,-,few,CASSFDRARPVAFF,TGTGCCAGCAGCTTTGACCGGGCCCGCCCCGTGGCTTTCTTT
TRBV20-1,TRBJ2-2,-,few,CSASALPRGELFF,TGCAGTGCTAGTGCCCTGCCTCGCGGGGAGCTGTTTTTT
TRBV20-1,TRBJ2-3,-,many,CSATVSTDTQYF,TGCAGTGCTACTGTTAGTACAGATACGCAGTATTTT
TRBV28,TRBJ1-5,-,-,CASRDPGLNMTQHF,TGTGCCTCAAGGGATCCGGGACTCAATATGACCCAGCATTTT
TRBV20-1,TRBJ2-1,TRBD1,-,CSASSGGRGDEQFF,TGCAGTGCTAGCTCAGGGGGCAGGGGCGATGAGCAGTTCTTC
TRBV9,TRBJ2-4,-,many,CASSVHPSLHTPENIQYF,TGTGCCAGCAGCGTGCACCCGTCCCTTCACACCCCAGAAAACATTCAGTACTTC
TRBV7-2,TRBJ2-5,-,many,CASSSLSDRTKETQYF,TGTGCCAGCAGCTCCCTCTCTGACAGGACTAAAGAGACCCAGTACTTC
TRBV7-2,TRBJ2-3,TRBD2,-,CASSLSSGGVLGTQYF,TGTGCCAGCAGCTTAAGTAGCGGGGGGGTGCTAGGTACGCAGTATTTT